These 10 T cell receptor beta chains were all obtained from the same sample, sequenced in a study of T cells after yellow fever vaccination. TCRdb independently ran MiXCR on the 5' RACE reads; one entry per CDR3 protein. The sample lists about 21,000 distinct CDR3 sequences; roughly 5% were seen once. The sample was PBMCs, either bulk or a sorted T-cell subset (CD4+, CD8+, memory, or dextramer-sorted; not recorded which), taken roughly 45 days after the first yellow fever vaccination. Every receptor here comes from a man aged 18 to 30 who received the YFV17D yellow fever vaccine.

This clonotype has a count of ten or more. This chain joins TRBV7-6 and TRBJ2-3, with TRBD2 matching 8 bases. Losses at the gene ends were 5 bases for V and 3 bases for J; bases not matched to a gene: 7. Germline V gives CDR1 SGHVS, CDR2 FNYEAQ. The CDR3 spans 15 residues. The CDR3 here is CASSTLGGGTDTQYF. The CDR3 nucleotides read TGTGCCAGCAGCACCCTCGGGGGGGGGACAGATACGCAGTATTTT.

This clonotype came up many times. The V gene is TRBV7-2, the J gene TRBJ2-2; 8 bases fit TRBD1. V trimming: 4 bases; J trimming: 8 bases; junction bases outside the gene matches: 9. Germline CDR1 and CDR2: SGHTA and FQGNSA. This CDR3 is 15 amino acids long. The CDR3 is CASSSRTGRAGELFF. CDR3 DNA sequence: TGTGCCAGCAGCTCCAGGACAGGGAGAGCTGGGGAGCTGTTTTTT. Complete variable domain (other parts from reference TRBV7-2 and TRBJ2-2): GAGVSQSPSNKVTEKGKDVELRCDPISGHTALYWYRQSLGQGLEFLIYFQGNSAPDKSGLPSDRFSAERTGGSVSTLTIQRTQQEDSAVYLCASSSRTGRAGELFFGEGSRLTVL.

In this sample, this clonotype turned up many times. The chain employs TRBV5-1 and TRBJ2-3; D might be TRBD1 or TRBD2, each matching 5 bases. From germline, CDR1 is SGHRS and CDR2 YFSETQ. V dropped 0 bases and J dropped 2 bases, with 13 bases sitting between them. The CDR3 is made up of 16 amino acids. DNA for the CDR3: TGCGCCAGCAGCTTGGGGTTCGGGGCCGACACAGATACGCAGTATTTT. Its protein product is CASSLGFGADTDTQYF.

This clonotype has at least ten counts. CDR3 protein: CASSLTGGRGKETQYF. CDR3 DNA sequence: TGTGCCAGCAGCTTAACGGGGGGCCGAGGGAAAGAGACCCAGTACTTC. The J gene is TRBJ2-5, the V gene TRBV7-6, with a weak D call TRBD2 (7 bases). The CDR3 is made up of 16 amino acids. CDR1 and CDR2 (germline): SGHVS, FNYEAQ. The V and J ends lost 2 bases and 3 bases respectively, with 16 bases between them.

This clonotype was detected ten times or more. The V gene is TRBV5-6, the J gene TRBJ1-2; D gene unclear. Trimming cost V 0 bases and J 3 bases, with 12 bases left between them. Germline V gene sequence: CDR1 SGHDT, CDR2 YYEEEE. This CDR3 comprises 15 residues. The CDR3 protein is CASSLVAESYYGYTF. In nucleotides, the CDR3 is TGTGCCAGCAGCTTGGTGGCGGAATCCTACTATGGCTACACCTTC.

Ten or more counts support this clonotype. J is TRBJ1-1 and V is TRBV4-1; 9 bases are a match to TRBD1. Germline CDR1 MGHRA, CDR2 YSYEKL. This CDR3 region has 16 residues. J was trimmed by 0 bases and V by 4 bases; bases with no gene match: 6. In nucleotides, the CDR3 is TGCGCCAGCAGCCCGGGACAGGGACCCATGAACACTGAAGCTTTCTTT. This sequence encodes CASSPGQGPMNTEAFF.

This clonotype was recorded at least ten times. This chain links TRBV11-2 with TRBJ2-1; TRBD2 aligns across 14 bases. Losses at the gene ends were 5 bases for V and 6 bases for J; bases not matched to a gene: 3. Looked up from germline, CDR1 is SGHAT and CDR2 is FQNNGV. CDR3 length: 15 amino acids. The CDR3 region is CASSAGTSGGNEQFF. The CDR3 nucleotides are TGTGCCAGCAGCGCTGGGACTAGCGGGGGCAATGAGCAGTTCTTC.

This clonotype was detected many times. CDR3 nucleotide sequence: TGTGCCATCAGTCAGGGAAGAGTTTCTAGCACAGATACGCAGTATTTT. This encodes CAISQGRVSSTDTQYF. The J gene is TRBJ2-3, the V gene TRBV10-3; perhaps TRBD1 as D (5 bases). The CDR3 spans 16 residues. The germline V and J ends were trimmed by 5 bases and 0 bases, with 15 bases remaining between them. Germline CDR1 ENHRY, CDR2 SYGVKD.

The rearrangement links TRBV10-3 to TRBJ2-7; TRBD1 agrees at 7 bases. J lost 2 bases, V lost 3 bases, and 7 bases had no gene match. The germline V gene has CDR1 ENHRY and CDR2 SYGVKD. The CDR3 is 15 amino acids. The CDR3 reads CAISDSTGNPYEQYF. The CDR3 DNA is TGTGCCATCAGTGATTCGACAGGGAATCCCTACGAGCAGTACTTC.

This clonotype was seen repeatedly, ten times or more. The V and J genes are TRBV29-1 and TRBJ2-5, with D possibly matching TRBD1 (6 bases). CDR1 and CDR2 from the germline V gene are SQVTM and ANQGSEA. The length of the CDR3 is 11 residues. Trimming left V 7 bases short and J 5 bases short, with 11 bases between. DNA for the CDR3: TGCAGCGGCAGGGGCGGTGAGACCCAGTACTTC. It encodes CSGRGGETQYF.